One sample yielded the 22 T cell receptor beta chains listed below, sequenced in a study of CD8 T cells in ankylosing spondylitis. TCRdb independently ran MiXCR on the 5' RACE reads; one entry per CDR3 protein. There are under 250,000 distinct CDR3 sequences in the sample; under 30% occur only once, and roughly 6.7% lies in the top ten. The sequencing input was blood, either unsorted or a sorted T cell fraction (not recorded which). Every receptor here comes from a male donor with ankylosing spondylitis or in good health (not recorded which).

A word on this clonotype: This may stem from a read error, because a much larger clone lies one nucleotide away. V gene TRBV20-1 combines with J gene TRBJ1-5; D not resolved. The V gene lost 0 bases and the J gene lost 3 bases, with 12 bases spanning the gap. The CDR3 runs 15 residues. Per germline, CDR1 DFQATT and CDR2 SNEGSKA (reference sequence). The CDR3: CSARDSQSLNQPQHF. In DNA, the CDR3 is TGCAGTGCTAGAGATTCACAGAGTCTCAATCAGCCCCAGCATTTT.

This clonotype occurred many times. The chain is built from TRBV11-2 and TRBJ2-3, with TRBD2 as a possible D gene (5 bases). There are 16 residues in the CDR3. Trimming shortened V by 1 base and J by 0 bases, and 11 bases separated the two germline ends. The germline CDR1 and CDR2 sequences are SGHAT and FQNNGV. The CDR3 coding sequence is TGTGCCAGCAGCTTAGTCGGCGGGTCTAGCACAGATACGCAGTATTTT. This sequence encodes CASSLVGGSSTDTQYF.

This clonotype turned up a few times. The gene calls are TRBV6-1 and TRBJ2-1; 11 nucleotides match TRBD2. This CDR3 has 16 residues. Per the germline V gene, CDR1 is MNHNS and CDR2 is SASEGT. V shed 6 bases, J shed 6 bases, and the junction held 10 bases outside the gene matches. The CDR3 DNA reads TGTGCCAGCAGCCCCGGTGCTAGCGGGAGGACCAATGAGCAGTTCTTC. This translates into CASSPGASGRTNEQFF.

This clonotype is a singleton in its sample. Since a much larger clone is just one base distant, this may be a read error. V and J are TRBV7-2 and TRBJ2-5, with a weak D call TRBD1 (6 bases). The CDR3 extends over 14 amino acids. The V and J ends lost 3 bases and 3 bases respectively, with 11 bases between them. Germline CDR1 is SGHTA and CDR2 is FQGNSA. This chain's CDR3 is CTSSFQGSKETQYF. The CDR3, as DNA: TGTACCAGCAGCTTTCAGGGGTCCAAAGAGACCCAGTACTTC.

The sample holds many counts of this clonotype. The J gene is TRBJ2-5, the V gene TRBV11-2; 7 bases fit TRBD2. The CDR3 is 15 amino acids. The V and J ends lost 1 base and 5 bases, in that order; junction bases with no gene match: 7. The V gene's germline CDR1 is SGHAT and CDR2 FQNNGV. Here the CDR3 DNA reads TGTGCCAGCAGCTTAGTGGGCGGGAGCCCTGAGACCCAGTACTTC. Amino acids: CASSLVGGSPETQYF.

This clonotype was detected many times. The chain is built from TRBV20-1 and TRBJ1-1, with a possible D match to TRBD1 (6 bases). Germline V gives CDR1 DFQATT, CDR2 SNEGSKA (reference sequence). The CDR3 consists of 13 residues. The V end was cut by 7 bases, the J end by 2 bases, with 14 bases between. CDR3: CSGQGPRNTEAFF. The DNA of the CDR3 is TGCAGTGGTCAGGGGCCCAGAAACACTGAAGCTTTCTTT.

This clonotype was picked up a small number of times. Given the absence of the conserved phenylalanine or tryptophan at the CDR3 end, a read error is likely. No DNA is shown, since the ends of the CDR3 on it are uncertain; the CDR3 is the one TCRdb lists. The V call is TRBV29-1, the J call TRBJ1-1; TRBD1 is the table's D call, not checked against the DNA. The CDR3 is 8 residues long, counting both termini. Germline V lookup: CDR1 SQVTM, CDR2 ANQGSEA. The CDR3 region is CSVEGGEC.

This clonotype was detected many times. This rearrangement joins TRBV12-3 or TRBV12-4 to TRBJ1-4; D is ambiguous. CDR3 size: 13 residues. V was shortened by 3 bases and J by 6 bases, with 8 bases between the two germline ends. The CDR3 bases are TGTGCCAGCAGTTTCGGTGGTGATGAAAAACTGTTTTTT. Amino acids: CASSFGGDEKLFF.

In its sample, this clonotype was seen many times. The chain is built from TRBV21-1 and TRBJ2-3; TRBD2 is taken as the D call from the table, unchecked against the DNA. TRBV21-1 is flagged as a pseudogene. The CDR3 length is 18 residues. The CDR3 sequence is CASSKGSLASGINDTQYF. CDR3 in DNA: TGTGCCAGCAGCAAAGGATCCCTGGCTAGCGGGATTAACGATACGCAGTATTTT.

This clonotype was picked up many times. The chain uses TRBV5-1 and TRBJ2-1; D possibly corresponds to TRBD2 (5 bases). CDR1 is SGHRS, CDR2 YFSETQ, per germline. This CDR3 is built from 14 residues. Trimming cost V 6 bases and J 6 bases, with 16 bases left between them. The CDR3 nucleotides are TGCGCCAGCACCCAAAGGGAGTATCGCAATGAGCAGTTCTTC. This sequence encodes CASTQREYRNEQFF.

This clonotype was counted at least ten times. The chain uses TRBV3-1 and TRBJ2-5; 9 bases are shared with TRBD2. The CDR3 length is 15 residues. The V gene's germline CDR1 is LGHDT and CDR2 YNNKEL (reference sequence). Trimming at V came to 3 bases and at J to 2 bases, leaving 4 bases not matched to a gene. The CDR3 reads CASSQSGLAQETQYF. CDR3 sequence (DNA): TGTGCCAGCAGCCAGTCGGGACTAGCACAAGAGACCCAGTACTTC.

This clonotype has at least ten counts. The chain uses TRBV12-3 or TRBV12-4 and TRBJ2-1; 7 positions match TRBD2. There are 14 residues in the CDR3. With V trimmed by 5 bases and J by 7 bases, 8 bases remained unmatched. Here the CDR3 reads CASSETAGVNEQFF. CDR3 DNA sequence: TGTGCCAGCAGTGAGACGGCGGGAGTAAATGAGCAGTTCTTC.

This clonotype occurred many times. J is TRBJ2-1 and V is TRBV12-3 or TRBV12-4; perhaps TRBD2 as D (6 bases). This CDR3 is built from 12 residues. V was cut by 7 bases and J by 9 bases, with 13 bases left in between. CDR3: CASTRTISEQFF. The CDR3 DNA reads TGTGCCAGCACCCGGACTATAAGTGAGCAGTTCTTC.

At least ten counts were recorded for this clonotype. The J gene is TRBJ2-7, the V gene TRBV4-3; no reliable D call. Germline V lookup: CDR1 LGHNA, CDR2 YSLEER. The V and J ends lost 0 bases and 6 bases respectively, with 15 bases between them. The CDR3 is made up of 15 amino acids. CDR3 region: CASSQDAGIISEQYF. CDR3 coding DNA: TGCGCCAGCAGCCAAGATGCCGGTATAATAAGCGAGCAGTACTTC.

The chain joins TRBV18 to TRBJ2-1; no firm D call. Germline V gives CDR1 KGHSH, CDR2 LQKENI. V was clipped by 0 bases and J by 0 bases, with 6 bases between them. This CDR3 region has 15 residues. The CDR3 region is CASSPPAASYNEQFF. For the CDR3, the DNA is TGTGCCAGCTCACCACCTGCGGCCTCCTACAATGAGCAGTTCTTC.

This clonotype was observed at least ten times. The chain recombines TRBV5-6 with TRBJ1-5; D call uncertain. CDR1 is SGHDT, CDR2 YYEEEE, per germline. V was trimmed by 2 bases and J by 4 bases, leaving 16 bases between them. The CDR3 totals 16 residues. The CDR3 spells CASSFFGSSANQPQHF. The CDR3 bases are TGTGCCAGCAGCTTTTTCGGCAGCTCAGCAAATCAGCCCCAGCATTTT.

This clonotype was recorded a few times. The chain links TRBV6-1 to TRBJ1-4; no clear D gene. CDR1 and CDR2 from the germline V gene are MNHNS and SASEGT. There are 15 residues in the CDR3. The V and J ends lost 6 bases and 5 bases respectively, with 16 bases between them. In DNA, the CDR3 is TGTGCCAGCAGCGATACGGCGGACCCCAATGAAAAACTGTTTTTT. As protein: CASSDTADPNEKLFF.

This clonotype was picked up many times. Written as DNA, the CDR3 is TGCAGTGCTAGATTAGGGGGGTTGGGCACTGAAGCTTTCTTT. Translating gives CSARLGGLGTEAFF. The genes are TRBV20-1 and TRBJ1-1, with D tentatively TRBD1 (6 bases). There are 14 residues in the CDR3. V lost 2 bases to trimming and J lost 4 bases, with 14 bases between them. Germline assignment: CDR1 DFQATT and CDR2 SNEGSKA (reference sequence).

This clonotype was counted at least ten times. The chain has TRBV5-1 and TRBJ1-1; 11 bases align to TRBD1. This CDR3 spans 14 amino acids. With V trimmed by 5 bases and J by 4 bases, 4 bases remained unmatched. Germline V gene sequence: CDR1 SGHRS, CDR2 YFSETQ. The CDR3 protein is CASRTGTGGTEAFF. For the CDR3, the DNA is TGCGCCAGCAGAACCGGGACAGGGGGCACTGAAGCTTTCTTT.

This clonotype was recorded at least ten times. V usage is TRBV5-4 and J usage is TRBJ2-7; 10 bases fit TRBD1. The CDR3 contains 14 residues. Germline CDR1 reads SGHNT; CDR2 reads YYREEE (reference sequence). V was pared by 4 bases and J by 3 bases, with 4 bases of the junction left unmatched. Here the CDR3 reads CASSPGQGGYEQYF. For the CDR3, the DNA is TGTGCCAGCAGCCCTGGACAGGGGGGCTACGAGCAGTACTTC.

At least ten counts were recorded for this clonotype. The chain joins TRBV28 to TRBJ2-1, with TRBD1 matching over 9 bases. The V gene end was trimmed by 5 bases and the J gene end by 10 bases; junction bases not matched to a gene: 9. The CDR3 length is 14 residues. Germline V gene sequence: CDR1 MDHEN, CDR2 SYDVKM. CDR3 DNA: TGTGCCAGCAGTACCTCGGACAGGGGCCAAGAGCAGTTCTTC. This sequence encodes CASSTSDRGQEQFF.

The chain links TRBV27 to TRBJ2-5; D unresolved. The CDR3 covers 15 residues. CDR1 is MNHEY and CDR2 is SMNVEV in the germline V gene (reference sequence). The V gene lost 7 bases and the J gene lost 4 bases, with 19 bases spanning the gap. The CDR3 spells CASTREYGPTETQYF. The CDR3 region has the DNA TGTGCCAGCACCCGAGAGTACGGGCCTACAGAGACCCAGTACTTC.